The 31 T cell receptor beta chains below come from one sample, sequenced in a study of read filtering for tumor transcriptome and immune sequencing. The library was built from around 380 ng RNA with molecular barcoded adaptors for alpha/delta and beta/gamma chains. TCRdb independently ran MiXCR on the reads; one entry per CDR3 protein. The sample comprises tens of thousands of distinct CDR3 sequences, roughly 19% of which are singletons, and around an eighth rests with the top ten. Sequenced material: a population of CD138-negative cells sorted from bone marrow. Every receptor here comes from a donor aged 40 or over with multiple myeloma.

About this clonotype itself: One base away lies a much larger clone, so this may be a sequencing read error. As DNA, the CDR3 is TGCAGTGCTATGGGACAGCGGTCTACCCGATCCTACGAGCAGCACTTC. As protein: CSAMGQRSTRSYEQHF. The rearrangement uses TRBV20-1 and TRBJ2-7; 7 bases are a match to TRBD1. The CDR3 is 16 amino acids. From germline, CDR1 is DFQATT and CDR2 SNEGSKA (reference sequence).

This clonotype was picked up a small number of times. Mismatch with germline at one junction end may stem from a read error. J is TRBJ2-5 and V is TRBV3-1; 7 bases map to TRBD2. Per the germline V gene, CDR1 is LGHDT and CDR2 is YNNKEL (reference sequence). The CDR3 has 15 amino acids. The CDR3, as DNA: TGTGCCAGCAACCAAGTTCCAAGCGGGGTGGAGACCCAGTACTTC. It specifies CASNQVPSGVETQYF.

This clonotype was seen ten or more times. This chain links TRBV5-1 with TRBJ2-7; D not certain. Germline V gene lookup returns CDR1 SGHRS and CDR2 YFSETQ. CDR3 size: 15 residues. V shed 4 bases and J shed 3 bases, with 17 bases lying between them. CDR3 region: CASSPLGSGLYEQYF. CDR3 bases: TGCGCCAGCAGCCCCTTGGGGTCCGGCCTCTACGAGCAGTACTTC.

This clonotype was found many times. The V gene is TRBV3-1, the J gene TRBJ2-5; possible D gene TRBD1, 6 bases. This CDR3 is 14 amino acids long. The V end was cut by 4 bases, the J end by 2 bases, with 11 bases between. The germline gives CDR1 LGHDT, CDR2 YNNKEL (reference sequence). The CDR3 loop reads CASSRDTLQETQYF. CDR3 coding DNA: TGTGCCAGCAGCCGGGACACCCTTCAAGAGACCCAGTACTTC.

This clonotype occurred many times. This chain joins TRBV7-6 and TRBJ2-1; D is unresolved. Trimming pared 5 bases from V and 6 bases from J, leaving 8 bases between. There are 12 residues in the CDR3. Germline V gene sequence: CDR1 SGHVS, CDR2 FNYEAQ. In DNA, the CDR3 is TGTGCCAGCAGCCCTAGACTCAATGAGCAGTTCTTC. Protein product: CASSPRLNEQFF.

This clonotype was seen many times. The chain has TRBV6-6 and TRBJ1-1, with D perhaps matching TRBD1 (5 bases). Germline-derived CDR1 and CDR2 are MNHNY and SVGAGI (reference sequence). CDR3 length equals 14 residues. Trimming took off 0 bases at V and 4 bases at J, with 9 bases between the two ends. The CDR3 DNA follows: TGTGCCAGCAGTTACTCCGGGGGAAGCACTGAAGCTTTCTTT. Protein sequence: CASSYSGGSTEAFF.

In this sample, this clonotype turned up many times. This chain links TRBV3-1 with TRBJ2-1; no clear D. Between the trimmed V and J ends, which lost 4 bases and 8 bases, there was a span of 12 bases. The CDR3 contains 13 residues. Germline V gene lookup returns CDR1 LGHDT and CDR2 YNNKEL (reference sequence). The CDR3 spells CASSPLDRDEQFF. The CDR3 DNA reads TGTGCCAGCAGCCCCTTGGACCGGGATGAGCAGTTCTTC.

Details on this clonotype: Relative to the germline gene, one junction end is altered; a read error may explain this. This rearrangement joins TRBV20-1 to TRBJ2-7; D may be TRBD2 (5 bases). CDR1 and CDR2 (germline): DFQATT, SNEGSKA (reference sequence). The CDR3 loop spans 15 amino acids. DNA for the CDR3: TGCAGTGCAAGAGCTGGAGGCAGCGCTTTGGTCGAGCAGTACTTC. Amino acids: CSARAGGSALVEQYF.

On this clonotype: A much more abundant neighbour one base away suggests this may be a read error. The CDR3 sequence: CSATRIQGGGNRPQHF. The CDR3 DNA reads TGCAGTGCCACCCGCATTCAGGGTGGGGGCAATCGGCCCCAGCATTTT. J is TRBJ1-5 and V is TRBV20-1, with D possibly matching TRBD1 (6 bases). Germline V gene sequence: CDR1 DFQATT, CDR2 SNEGSKA (reference sequence). CDR3 length: 16 residues.

This clonotype appeared many times. This chain joins TRBV3-1 and TRBJ2-3; D call uncertain. The CDR3 spans 15 residues. V was pared by 1 base and J by 0 bases, with 8 bases between. The germline V gene has CDR1 LGHDT and CDR2 YNNKEL (reference sequence). The DNA of the CDR3 is TGTGCCAGCAGCCAAGTTGGAGTTAGCACAGATACGCAGTATTTT. Its protein product is CASSQVGVSTDTQYF.

This clonotype was recorded many times. The V call is TRBV12-3 or TRBV12-4, the J call TRBJ1-1; 9 nucleotides align to TRBD1. CDR3 size: 13 residues. V gave up 7 bases and J gave up 5 bases; unmatched junction bases: 5. CDR3 sequence: CASTYRGQTEAFF. As DNA, the CDR3 is TGTGCCAGCACATACAGGGGGCAAACTGAAGCTTTCTTT.

By share, this clonotype counts as medium-sized. The V gene is TRBV20-1, the J gene TRBJ2-1; TRBD2 matches at 7 bases. Germline CDR1 reads DFQATT; CDR2 reads SNEGSKA (reference sequence). The CDR3 length is 16 residues. With 1 base clipped from V and 7 bases from J, the junction kept 13 bases outside the gene matches. The CDR3 DNA sequence: TGCAGTGCTAGAGGGCGGGAGAGAGTAAGATTGAATGAGCAGTTCTTC. Translation: CSARGRERVRLNEQFF.

This clonotype was observed at least ten times. The rearrangement joins TRBV29-1 to TRBJ2-3; a weak D match, TRBD2 (5 bases). The CDR3 length is 10 residues. Germline V gene sequence: CDR1 SQVTM, CDR2 ANQGSEA. V was pared by 4 bases and J by 11 bases, with 10 bases between. DNA of the CDR3: TGCAGCGTTGTACGGGGTCAGCAGTATTTT. Its translation is CSVVRGQQYF.

CDR3 coding DNA: TGTGCCAGCAGTTTTTGGGGGGTTTCTTTCTTT. Translating gives CASSFWGVSFF. The chain has TRBV27 and TRBJ1-1, with TRBD1 as a possible D gene (5 bases). V was shortened by 3 bases and J by 12 bases, with 11 bases between the two germline ends. The CDR3 sequence is 11 residues long. Germline CDR1 reads MNHEY; CDR2 reads SMNVEV (reference sequence).

The chain joins TRBV6-5 to TRBJ2-5; TRBD1 might be the D (6 bases). The ends were cut back, 4 bases at V and 7 bases at J, with 13 bases in the middle. The length of the CDR3 is 13 residues. CDR1 is MNHEY and CDR2 is SVGAGI in the germline V gene. DNA of the CDR3: TGTGCCAGCAGTTGGGCAGGGGAAGTGACCCAGTACTTC. Encoded protein: CASSWAGEVTQYF.

This clonotype has only one observation. The V and J genes are TRBV7-2 and TRBJ2-1, with D perhaps TRBD2 (7 bases). The length of the CDR3 is 16 residues. The germline CDR1 and CDR2 sequences are SGHTA and FQGNSA. Trimming took 4 bases from V and 9 from J, leaving 22 bases between them. In DNA, the CDR3 is TGTGCCAGCAGCTCTCAGGGGCGGGGGCTTCTGGTTGAGCAGTTCTTC. Amino acids: CASSSQGRGLLVEQFF.

Many counts were recorded for this clonotype. This rearrangement joins TRBV12-3 or TRBV12-4 to TRBJ2-6; 7 nucleotides align to TRBD2. V lost 6 bases to trimming and J lost 2 bases; unmatched junction nucleotides: 7. The CDR3 extends over 16 amino acids. In DNA, the CDR3 is TGTGCCAGCAGCCGACCTACTAGCGCTGGGGCCAACGTCCTGACTTTC. Its protein product is CASSRPTSAGANVLTF.

This clonotype has ten or more counts. The CDR3 here is CASSTRGYEQYF. The DNA of the CDR3 is TGTGCCAGCAGCACCCGGGGATACGAGCAGTACTTC. This chain links TRBV7-9 with TRBJ2-7, with D possibly matching TRBD2 (5 bases). The CDR3 has 12 amino acids. Germline assignment: CDR1 SEHNR and CDR2 FQNEAQ (reference sequence). V was shortened by 5 bases and J by 4 bases, with 9 bases between the two germline ends.

This clonotype appeared many times. This rearrangement joins TRBV5-1 to TRBJ2-7; D unclear. The length of the CDR3 is 11 residues. CDR1 SGHRS and CDR2 YFSETQ come from the germline V gene. Trimming took 4 bases from V and 3 from J, leaving 5 bases between them. The CDR3 loop reads CASSPGYEQYF. In DNA form, the CDR3 reads TGCGCCAGCAGCCCCGGCTACGAGCAGTACTTC.

This clonotype has a count of ten or more. The chain couples TRBV16 to TRBJ2-6; the D gene could be TRBD1 or TRBD2 (7 bases each). This CDR3 is built from 20 residues. V lost 2 bases, J lost 0 bases, and 20 bases lay in between. Germline V gene lookup returns CDR1 KGHSY and CDR2 FQNENV. The CDR3 coding sequence is TGTGCCAGCAGCCAACTAAGGGGGGGACAGCTAGACTCTGGGGCCAACGTCCTGACTTTC. This translates into CASSQLRGGQLDSGANVLTF.

In the case of this clonotype: One base away lies a much larger clone, so this may be a sequencing read error. The chain has TRBV9 and TRBJ2-3, with 8 bases identical to TRBD2. The CDR3 has 16 amino acids. Germline-derived CDR1 and CDR2 are SGDLS and YYNGEE. V was pared by 0 bases and J by 4 bases, with 7 bases of the junction left unmatched. CDR3 loop: CASSVGGRSHPDTQYF. In DNA, the CDR3 is TGTGCCAGCAGCGTAGGCGGGAGGTCTCACCCAGATACGCAGTATTTT. Drawing the rest from reference TRBV9 and TRBJ2-3, the complete variable domain is DSGVTQTPKHLITATGQRVTLRCSPRSGDLSVYWYQQSLDQGLQFLIQYYNGEERAKGNILERFSAQQFPDLHSELNLSSLELGDSALYFCASSVGGRSHPDTQYFGPGTRLTVL.

As regards this clonotype: A much larger clone sits a single nucleotide away, making a read error possible. The rearrangement joins TRBV7-3 to TRBJ1-1; D is perhaps TRBD1 (5 bases). There are 14 residues in the CDR3. Trimming removed 3 bases at V and 1 base at J, with 9 bases between. In germline, CDR1 is SGHTA, CDR2 FQGTGA. The CDR3 loop is CASSLQGRNTEAFF. As DNA, the CDR3 is TGTGCCAGCAGCTTGCAGGGCCGGAACACTGAAGCTTTCTTT.

This clonotype occurred many times. This chain connects TRBV27 to TRBJ2-7, with D perhaps matching TRBD1 (5 bases). The CDR3 consists of 15 residues. In germline, CDR1 is MNHEY, CDR2 SMNVEV (reference sequence). Trimming took 5 bases from V and 4 from J, leaving 18 bases between them. Here the CDR3 DNA reads TGTGCCAGCAGTCCCTTGGGGCAAGCCCAATACGAGCAGTACTTC. Residues: CASSPLGQAQYEQYF.

This clonotype was counted ten times or more. V gene TRBV19 combines with J gene TRBJ1-4, with no clear D. The CDR3 covers 12 residues. Germline assignment: CDR1 LNHDA and CDR2 SQIVND (reference sequence). V lost 5 bases and J lost 6, with 7 bases in between. CDR3 nucleotide sequence: TGTGCCAGTAGTCTGGCAGATGAAAAACTGTTTTTT. It is translated as CASSLADEKLFF.

This clonotype is labeled as medium-sized. V usage is TRBV25-1 and J usage is TRBJ2-1, with a weak D call TRBD2 (6 bases). The V end was cut by 2 bases, the J end by 11 bases, with 19 bases between. The CDR3 extends over 15 amino acids. Looked up from germline, CDR1 is MGHDK and CDR2 is SYGVNS. CDR3 protein: CASSEKLDYAHQQFF. CDR3 coding DNA: TGTGCCAGCAGTGAAAAGCTGGACTACGCTCATCAGCAGTTCTTC.

V is TRBV27 and J is TRBJ1-5; 11 bases are shared with TRBD1. J gave up 6 bases and V 2 bases, and 9 bases lay outside the gene matches. Per the germline V gene, CDR1 is MNHEY and CDR2 is SMNVEV (reference sequence). The CDR3 length is 17 residues. CDR3 sequence: CASSLTGQGAKSQPQHF. Here the CDR3 DNA reads TGTGCCAGCAGTTTAACTGGACAGGGGGCGAAGAGTCAGCCCCAGCATTTT.

Notes on this clonotype: It is likely a read error: a sequence one base away is far more abundant. V is TRBV4-2 and J is TRBJ1-1; perhaps TRBD1 as D (5 bases). Germline CDR1 LGHNA, CDR2 YNFKEQ. This CDR3 comprises 15 residues. As DNA, the CDR3 is TGTGCCGGCAGCCCGCTCGGGCAGGGACGAACTGAAGCTTTCTTT. Translating gives CAGSPLGQGRTEAFF.

This clonotype was seen at least ten times. V gene TRBV10-2 combines with J gene TRBJ2-1; D may be TRBD1 or TRBD2 (6 bases each). Germline V gene lookup returns CDR1 WSHSY and CDR2 SAAADI. Trimming took 3 bases from V and 2 from J, leaving 17 bases between them. This CDR3 spans 17 amino acids. In DNA, the CDR3 is TGCGCCAGCAGTGAACGGGGGCAAGGGCGAGCCTACAATGAGCAGTTCTTC. Its protein product is CASSERGQGRAYNEQFF.

This clonotype was observed many times. The genes are TRBV19 and TRBJ2-3; D is unresolved. CDR3 length equals 13 residues. CDR1 is LNHDA and CDR2 is SQIVND in the germline V gene (reference sequence). Trimming shortened V by 7 bases and J by 0 bases, and 8 bases separated the two germline ends. The CDR3 nucleotides are TGTGCCAGTACCCATACTAGCACAGATACGCAGTATTTT. Protein: CASTHTSTDTQYF.

Of note for this clonotype: Germline and junction disagree at one end, which may indicate a read error. The chain carries TRBV7-9 and TRBJ2-1; 8 bases are a match to TRBD2. The CDR3 length is 16 residues. The V gene's germline CDR1 is SEHNR and CDR2 FQNEAQ (reference sequence). The DNA for the CDR3 is TGTGCTAGCAGCTTATCCGGACTAGCAAGGACCAATGTGCAGTTCTTC. Its protein is CASSLSGLARTNVQFF.

This clonotype was seen at least ten times. V and J are TRBV20-1 and TRBJ2-1; D is unresolved. The CDR3 contains 10 residues. The germline gives CDR1 DFQATT, CDR2 SNEGSKA (reference sequence). The V gene lost 4 bases and the J gene lost 12 bases, with 10 bases spanning the gap. The CDR3 DNA reads TGCAGTGCTATTTATAGTCGGCAGTTCTTC. Translated: CSAIYSRQFF.